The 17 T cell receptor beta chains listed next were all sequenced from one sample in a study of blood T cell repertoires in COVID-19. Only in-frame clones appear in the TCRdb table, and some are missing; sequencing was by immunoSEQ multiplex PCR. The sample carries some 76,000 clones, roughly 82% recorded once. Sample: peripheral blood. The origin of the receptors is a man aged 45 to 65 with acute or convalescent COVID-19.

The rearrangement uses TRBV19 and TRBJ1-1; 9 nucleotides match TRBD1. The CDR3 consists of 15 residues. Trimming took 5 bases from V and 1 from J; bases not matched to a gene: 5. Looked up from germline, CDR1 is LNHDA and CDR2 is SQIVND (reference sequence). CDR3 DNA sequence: TGTGCCAGTAGTGTTCAGGACAGGGGGAACACTGAAGCTTTCTTT. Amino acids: CASSVQDRGNTEAFF.

The CDR3 protein is CASRAVYEQYF. Written as DNA, the CDR3 is TGTGCCAGCAGGGCCGTCTACGAGCAGTACTTC. The genes are TRBV28 and TRBJ2-7; D unresolved. The CDR3 contains 11 residues. V lost 6 bases, J lost 3 bases, and 6 bases lay in between. In germline, CDR1 is MDHEN, CDR2 SYDVKM.

The CDR3 nucleotides are TGCAGCGTAAAAGACGGGGTCTGGTCTGAAGCTTTCTTT. Translation: CSVKDGVWSEAFF. J is TRBJ1-1 and V is TRBV29-1; no clear D gene. The V and J ends lost 6 bases and 6 bases respectively, with 17 bases between them. The CDR3 contains 13 residues. Germline V gene lookup returns CDR1 SQVTM and CDR2 ANQGSEA.

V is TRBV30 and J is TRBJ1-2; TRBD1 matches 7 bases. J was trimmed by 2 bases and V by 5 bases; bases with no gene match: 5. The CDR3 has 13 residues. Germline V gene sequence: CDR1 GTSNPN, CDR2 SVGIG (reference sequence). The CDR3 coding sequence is TGTGCCTGGTGGGACAGCCTAAACTATGGCTACACCTTC. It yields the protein CAWWDSLNYGYTF.

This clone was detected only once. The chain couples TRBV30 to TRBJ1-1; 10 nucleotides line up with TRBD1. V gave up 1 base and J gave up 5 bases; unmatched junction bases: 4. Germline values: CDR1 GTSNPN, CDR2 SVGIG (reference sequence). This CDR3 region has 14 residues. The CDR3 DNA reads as TGTGCCTGGAGTGGAGGGACAGGGGCTACTGAAGCTTTCTTT. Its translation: CAWSGGTGATEAFF.

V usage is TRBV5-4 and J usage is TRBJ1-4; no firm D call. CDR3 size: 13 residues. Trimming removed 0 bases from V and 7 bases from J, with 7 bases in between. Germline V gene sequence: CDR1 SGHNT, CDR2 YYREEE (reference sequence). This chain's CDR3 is CASSLGGGEKLFF. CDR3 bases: TGTGCCAGCAGCTTGGGAGGCGGTGAAAAACTGTTTTTT.

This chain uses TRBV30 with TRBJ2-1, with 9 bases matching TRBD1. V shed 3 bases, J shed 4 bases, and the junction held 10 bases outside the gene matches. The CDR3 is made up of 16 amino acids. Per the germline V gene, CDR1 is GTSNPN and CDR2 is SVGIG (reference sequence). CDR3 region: CAWSGAEGQGYNEQFF. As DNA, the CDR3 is TGTGCCTGGAGCGGGGCTGAGGGACAGGGATACAATGAGCAGTTCTTC.

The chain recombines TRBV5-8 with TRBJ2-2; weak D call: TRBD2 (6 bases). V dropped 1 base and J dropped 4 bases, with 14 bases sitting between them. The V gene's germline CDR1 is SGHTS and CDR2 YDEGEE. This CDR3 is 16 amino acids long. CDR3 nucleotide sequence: TGTGCCAGCAGCTTGTTTAGGGGAGCGGGCACCGGGGAGCTGTTTTTT. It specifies CASSLFRGAGTGELFF.

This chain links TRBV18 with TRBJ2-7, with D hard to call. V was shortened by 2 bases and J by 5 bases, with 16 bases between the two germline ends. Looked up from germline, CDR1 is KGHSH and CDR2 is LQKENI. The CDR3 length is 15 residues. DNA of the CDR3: TGTGCCAGCTCACCAGACAACTCCCCCTACGACGAGCAGTACTTC. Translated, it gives CASSPDNSPYDEQYF.

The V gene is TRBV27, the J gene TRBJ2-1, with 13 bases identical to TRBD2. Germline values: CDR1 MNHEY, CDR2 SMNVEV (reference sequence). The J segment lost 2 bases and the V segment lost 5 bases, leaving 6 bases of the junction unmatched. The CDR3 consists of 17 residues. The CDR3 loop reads CASSDRLAGGAYNEQFF. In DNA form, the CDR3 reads TGTGCCAGCAGTGACCGACTAGCGGGAGGCGCCTACAATGAGCAGTTCTTC.

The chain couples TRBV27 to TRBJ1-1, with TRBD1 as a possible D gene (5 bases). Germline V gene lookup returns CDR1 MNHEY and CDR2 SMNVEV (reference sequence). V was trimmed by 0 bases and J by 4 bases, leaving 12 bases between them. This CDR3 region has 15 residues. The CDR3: CASSLSPGSGTEAFF. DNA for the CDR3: TGTGCCAGCAGTTTATCCCCAGGGTCGGGCACTGAAGCTTTCTTT.

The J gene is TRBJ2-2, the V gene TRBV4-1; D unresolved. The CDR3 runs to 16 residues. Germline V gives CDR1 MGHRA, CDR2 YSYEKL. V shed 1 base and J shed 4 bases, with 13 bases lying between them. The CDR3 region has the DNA TGCGCCAGCAGCCAAGGCGGAATACACGCCACCGGGGAGCTGTTTTTT. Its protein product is CASSQGGIHATGELFF.

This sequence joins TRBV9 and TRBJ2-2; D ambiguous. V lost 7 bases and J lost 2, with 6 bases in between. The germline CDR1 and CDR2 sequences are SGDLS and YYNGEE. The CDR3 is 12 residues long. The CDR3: CASQKNTGELFF. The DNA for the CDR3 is TGTGCCAGCCAGAAAAACACCGGGGAGCTGTTTTTT.

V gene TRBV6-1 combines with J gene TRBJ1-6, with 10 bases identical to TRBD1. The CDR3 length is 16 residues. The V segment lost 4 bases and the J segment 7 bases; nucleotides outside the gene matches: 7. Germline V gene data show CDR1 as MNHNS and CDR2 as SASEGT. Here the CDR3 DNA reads TGTGCCAGCAGTGCAATTCCGGGACAGGGGAATTCACCCCTCCACTTT. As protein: CASSAIPGQGNSPLHF.

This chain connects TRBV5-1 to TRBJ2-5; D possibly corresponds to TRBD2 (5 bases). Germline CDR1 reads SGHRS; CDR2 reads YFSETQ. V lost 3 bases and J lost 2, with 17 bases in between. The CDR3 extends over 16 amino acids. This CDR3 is CASSSAIVRGQETQYF. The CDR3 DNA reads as TGCGCCAGCAGCTCTGCGATTGTAAGAGGGCAAGAGACCCAGTACTTC.

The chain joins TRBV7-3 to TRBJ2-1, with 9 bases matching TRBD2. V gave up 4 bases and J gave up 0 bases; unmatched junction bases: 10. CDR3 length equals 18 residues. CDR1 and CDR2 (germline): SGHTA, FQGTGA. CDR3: CASSSTAGGLSSYNEQFF. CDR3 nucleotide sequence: TGTGCCAGCAGCTCTACGGCGGGAGGGCTTTCCTCCTACAATGAGCAGTTCTTC.

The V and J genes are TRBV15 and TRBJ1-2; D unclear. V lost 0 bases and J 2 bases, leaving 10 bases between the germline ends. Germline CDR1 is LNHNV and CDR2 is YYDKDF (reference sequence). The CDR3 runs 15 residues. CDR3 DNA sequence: TGTGCCACCAGCAGAGATCGTCTAGTCAACTATGGCTACACCTTC. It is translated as CATSRDRLVNYGYTF.